The source of this T cell receptor beta chain is a study of cytomegalovirus exposure and HLA in healthy donors. Primers: 60 Vbeta forward and 13 Jbeta reverse. Profiling relied on immunoSEQ multiplex PCR, and the TCRdb table lists in-frame clones only, not all of them. The sample yields about 130,000 clones, 79% seen once. Germline V gene data show CDR1 as SNHLY and CDR2 as FYNNEI. CDR3 length: 15 residues. The trim removed 6 bases at V and 3 bases at J, leaving 8 bases unmatched. This clone was found once. This receptor was taken from a man younger than 35 in good health and CMV-seronegative. The chain couples TRBV2 to TRBJ2-1; TRBD2 aligns across 7 bases. Sequenced sample: PBMCs. The CDR3 is CASSLKAGLYNEQFF. CDR3 in DNA: TGTGCCAGCAGCCTTAAAGCGGGACTCTACAATGAGCAGTTCTTC.